Sequencing of this T cell receptor beta chain was carried out in a study of blood T cell repertoires in COVID-19 (dated by TCRdb to 2018 to 2021). About the study as a whole: Samples from collaborators originated in the United States, Italy and Spain and spanned both the acute and convalescent phases of COVID-19. Nearly every sample came with metadata listing a de-identified subject ID, COVID-19 status, age in years and sex. Samples were obtained from the ongoing ImmuneRACE study (first 160 participants) and from over 1,000 subjects provided by 6 global collaborators. Deeply sampled blood TCRbeta repertoires from subjects exposed to, actively infected with, or recovered from COVID-19 were included in the dataset. The material from the prospective study consisted of cDNA or gDNA derived from T cells, B-cell-depleted T cells, or PBMCs. Where HLA class I and class II types were available, the types were taken from metadata supplied by the sample provider, not from assay-based typing. The repertoires were released in a freely available public database meant as a resource for research on the immune response to SARS-CoV-2. Points the paper makes about the study in general: Clinical and demographic metadata were provided uncurated, with the amount varying by source and participant.

Another Seattle source contributed samples from volunteer blood donors who had recovered from COVID-19. Each collaborating institution followed its own protocols to collect whole blood in K2EDTA tubes. Collaborator samples were shipped for TCRbeta analysis as frozen whole blood, isolated PBMCs, or DNA extracted from either sample type. Details on this clone: The target of this receptor is not known. Base qualities are not at hand, and no much larger clone is one base apart.

The immunoSEQ Assay, a bias-controlled multiplex PCR, was used to amplify TCRbeta CDR3 regions from genomic DNA. Regarding the original processing steps: Nucleated cell counts per sample were estimated from amplification of reference gene primers within the assay. To quantify the absolute abundance of each unique TCRbeta CDR3 rearrangement, sequence reads were collapsed and filtered. For each sample, productive Simpson clonality was calculated as the square root of Simpson's diversity index over productive rearrangements. TCRdb took over this immuneACCESS table, retaining in-frame rearrangements with V and J assigned. Such tables are incomplete; in checked studies, under half of the missing clones stem from an unresolved V gene, and the remainder is unexplained. That table supplies the V and J calls and clone size; D and trimming were determined from the DNA. The sample records about 160,000 clones, roughly 90% of which are singletons. Of the sample, roughly 4% falls within the top ten clones.

Its CDR3 holds 21 amino acids, cysteine through phenylalanine. Only CDR3 DNA is held: 63 bases, read in frame from base 1. CDR1 and CDR2 are drawn from the germline V gene: LGHNA, YNFKEQ. V and J are trimmed by 1 base and 5 bases, and the gene matches miss 15 bases of the junction. Sequencing used peripheral blood. This TCR came from an older woman who had recovered from COVID-19. Recombination connected TRBV4-2 to TRBJ2-3; TRBD2 agrees with 16 junctional bases. In nucleotides, the sequence is TGTGCCAGCAGCCAAGTATGGCTTCCGGGACTAGCGGGGGGGCATGGAGATACGCAGTATTTT. Translation gives CASSQVWLPGLAGGHGDTQYF.